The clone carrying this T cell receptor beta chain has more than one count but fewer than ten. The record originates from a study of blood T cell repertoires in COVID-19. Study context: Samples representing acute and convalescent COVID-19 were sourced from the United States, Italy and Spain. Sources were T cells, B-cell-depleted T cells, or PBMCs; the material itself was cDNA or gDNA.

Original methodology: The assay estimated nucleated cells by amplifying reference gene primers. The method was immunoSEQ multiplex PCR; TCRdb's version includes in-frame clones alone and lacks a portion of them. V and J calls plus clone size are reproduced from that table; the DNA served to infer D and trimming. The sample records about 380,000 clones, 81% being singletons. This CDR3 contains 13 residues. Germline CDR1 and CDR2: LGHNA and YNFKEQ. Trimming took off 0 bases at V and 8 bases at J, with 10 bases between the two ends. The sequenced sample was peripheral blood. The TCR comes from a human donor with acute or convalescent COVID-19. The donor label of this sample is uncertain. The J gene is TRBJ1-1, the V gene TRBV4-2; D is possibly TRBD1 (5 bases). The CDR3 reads CASSQEVSGEAFF. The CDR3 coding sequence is TGTGCCAGCAGCCAAGAGGTGTCAGGGGAAGCTTTCTTT.